This note documents a single TCR beta chain sequence. There is no known antigen for this receptor. Qualities for individual bases were not recorded, and no much larger clone is one base off. The data stem from a study of tissue T cells after allogeneic stem cell transplantation (dated by TCRdb to the early 2020s). About the investigation overall: Every GVHD patient received a graft from a donor; several grafts were unmodified and three were CD34-selected to deplete T cells. If a tissue had multiple samples, a pathologist reviewed H&E sections so that samples with histologically apparent lymphocytes got priority for sequencing. The study profiled TCR beta repertoires across many tissues from research autopsies of patients with and without GVHD, plus mouse models of GVHD. The human arm was a prospective observational study without blinding or randomization.

Libraries were constructed by the immunoSEQ multiplex PCR assay. Adaptive Biotechnologies performed TCRbeta CDR3 sequencing at survey depth and reported CDR3 sequences, V/J genes, productive frequency, and template counts. TCR beta CDR3 regions were amplified from genomic DNA rather than RNA. As for how the authors treated the data: Jensen-Shannon divergence was used to quantify pairwise repertoire overlap between tissues, with a value of 1 indicating complete divergence and a value of 0 indicating identical repertoires. Based on pairwise JSD values, tissues were grouped by single-linkage agglomerative hierarchical clustering, and the results were shown as dendrograms. All patient samples were analyzed with GLIPH2 using simulation_depth 1000, kmer_min_depth 3 and cdr3_length_cutoff 8, and only groups containing more than two unique CDR3s were kept. A standardized tissue-overlap score was calculated by extrapolating Jaccard GLIPH-group overlap across patients to a standard repertoire size of 1000 clones. Linear mixed-effect models, with tissue as a fixed effect and individual as a random effect, were used to test how diversity related to clinical or experimental variables. TCRdb's version of the immuneACCESS table is confined to in-frame rearrangements and falls short of the full clone set. An unresolved V gene accounts for under half of the shortfall where checked; the remainder is of unknown origin. V, J and clone size were drawn from that table, and D and trimming were deduced from the DNA. This sample holds a few thousand clones; about three quarters were observed only once. Over 9% of the sample is in the top ten clones.

Per the publication, the time point label means: human tissue collected at research (rapid) autopsy. Over an approximately 3-year period, a research-autopsy study prospectively enrolled about seven adult allo-HCT recipients who had steroid-refractory GVHD. Every GVHD patient had gastrointestinal GVHD and was given several lines of GVHD-directed therapy, and roughly 5 of the GVHD patients also had skin involvement. Autopsy tissues, which were obtained after a median post-mortem interval of approximately 9.8 hours, included GI sites from esophagus to rectum, liver, skin and lymphoid organs including spleen. Autopsy specimens were bisected, with one portion flash-frozen in liquid nitrogen and the rest formalin-fixed; GI outer muscle layers were removed. Genomic DNA was extracted from frozen tissues using the Mag-Bind Blood & Tissue DNA HDQ 96 Kit on a Chemagic 360 or the DNeasy Blood & Tissue Kit. Because of concern about red blood cell contamination, extracted DNA was further purified using the Genomic DNA Clean & Concentrator-25 kit.

Here V drops 10 bases and J drops 7 bases, and the junction holds 9 bases not matched to any gene. The CDR1 and CDR2 encoded by the germline V gene are SNHLY and FYNNEI. The CDR3, from cysteine to phenylalanine, totals 12 residues. CDR3 DNA only is kept here, 36 bases in frame from base 1. The paper's findings and limits, for the study overall: Within patients, how anatomically similar tissues were was a major factor shaping TCR repertoire composition, regardless of disease or transplant status. In both patients and mice, T cells from blood and spleen covered only a limited part of the TCR repertoire found in tissues. The patient cohort was small and clinically heterogeneous, and sampling depth was acknowledged as a limitation. Only a few T cell clones appeared in more than one patient, yet motif-based clustering showed tissue-specific repertoire signatures that were shared between patients. Which tissue TCRs were alloreactive or antigen-specific was not determined in the study, and some clones might have been persisting host cells.

Sequencing was performed on esophageal tissue, taken at autopsy. The V and J genes are TRBV2 and TRBJ2-7, and 8 junction bases match TRBD1. The sequence derives from a male patient at least 60 years old with steroid-refractory graft-versus-host disease after an allogeneic stem cell transplant. The graft donor may be the source of some T cells after a transplant. The DNA sequence is given as TGTGCCACCGGGACAGGCCCGTCAGAGCAGTACTTC. Protein translation: CATGTGPSEQYF.